This TCR beta chain is drawn from a study of blood T cell repertoires in COVID-19. Study in general: Acute and convalescent COVID-19 samples came from the United States, Italy and Spain. Sample material is recorded as cDNA or gDNA derived from T cells, B-cell-depleted T cells, or PBMCs.

In the source study's methods: It was from reference gene primer amplification that nucleated cell counts were estimated. Some clones are missing from TCRdb's copy, which holds only in-frame ones; the method was immunoSEQ multiplex PCR. From that table come the V and J calls and clone size; the DNA was used to work out D and trimming. The table shows roughly 150,000 clones, with roughly 91% occurring only once. Material for sequencing was peripheral blood. This TCR was recovered from a man aged 45 to 65 who had recovered from COVID-19.

CDR3 protein: CASSLESSANYEQYF. CDR3 DNA sequence: TGTGCCAGCAGCTTGGAGTCTAGCGCGAACTACGAGCAGTACTTC. The chain links TRBV5-5 to TRBJ2-7, with a tentative D call TRBD2 (6 bases). V was clipped by 0 bases and J by 3 bases, with 13 bases between them. CDR1 and CDR2 (germline): SGHKS, YYEKEE (reference sequence). The CDR3 runs 15 residues. Using reference TRBV5-5 and TRBJ2-7 for the parts outside the CDR3, the full variable domain is DAGVTQSPTHLIKTRGQQVTLRCSPISGHKSVSWYQQVLGQGPQFIFQYYEKEERGRGNFPDRFSARQFPNYSSELNVNALLLGDSALYLCASSLESSANYEQYFGPGTRLTVT.